The clone carrying this T cell receptor (beta chain) is a singleton in its sample. These data come from a study of OX40 agonist ivuxolimab in advanced cancers. The germline V gene encodes CDR1 LNHNV and CDR2 YYDKDF (reference sequence). With 1 base removed from V and 4 bases from J, the gap between germline ends came to 14 bases. The CDR3 spans 17 residues. The table came from immunoSEQ multiplex PCR; TCRdb's copy has only in-frame clones and leaves some out. The repertoire holds roughly 76,000 clones, with 85% as singletons. The chain uses TRBV15 and TRBJ2-6; possibly TRBD1 or TRBD2 for D (6 bases each). The source material was CD4+ or CD8+ T cells sorted from blood, sampled in a trial of the OX40 agonist ivuxolimab. The source of this sequence is an adult with an advanced solid tumor such as melanoma, head and neck, liver or kidney cancer. CDR3 coding DNA: TGTGCCACCAGCAGAGGGGGGGCAGGCCTCGGGGCCAACGTCCTGACTTTC. This gives the protein CATSRGGAGLGANVLTF.